This T cell receptor beta chain was retrieved from a study of OX40 agonist ivuxolimab in advanced cancers. Trimming cost V 2 bases and J 2 bases; bases outside gene matches: 11. The V gene's germline CDR1 is SGHRS and CDR2 YFSETQ. The CDR3 loop spans 18 amino acids. Repertoires were generated with immunoSEQ multiplex PCR, while TCRdb's copy carries only in-frame clones and drops some. This table holds tens of thousands of clones, about 87% found once. This chain uses TRBV5-1 with TRBJ1-2, with 11 bases aligning to TRBD1. The source is an adult with an advanced solid tumor such as melanoma, head and neck, liver or kidney cancer. The sample was CD4+ or CD8+ T cells sorted from blood, taken in a trial of the OX40 agonist ivuxolimab. The CDR3: CASSFGQGAGWGNYGYTF. The CDR3 coding sequence is TGCGCCAGCAGCTTTGGACAGGGGGCAGGTTGGGGAAACTATGGCTACACCTTC.